These 18 T cell receptor beta chains were sequenced from one sample in a study of human T cells and chemical hapten exposure. Stated time point: patch test 1, 2 weeks after DPC sensitization. Stated treatment: therapeutic diphenylcyclopropenone sensitization with weekly scalp DPC. A single record per CDR3 protein comes from TCRdb applying MiXCR to the RACE reads. The sample has approximately 74,000 distinct CDR3 sequences, around a third seen once; the top ten hold roughly 10%. The sample in question was whole blood, obtained in connection with sensitization to the hapten diphenylcyclopropenone (DPC). Source of these receptors: a man aged 40-49 years with alopecia areata. Some clones in this sample may be carry-over from other donors' samples.

This chain uses TRBV11-2 with TRBJ2-1; D not certain. Trimming left V 4 bases short and J 8 bases short, with 9 bases between. The CDR3 contains 12 residues. From germline, CDR1 is SGHAT and CDR2 FQNNGV. The CDR3 DNA reads TGTGCCAGCAGCTCTCCCGGCGATGAGCAGTTCTTC. Translating gives CASSSPGDEQFF.

The chain recombines TRBV28 with TRBJ2-7; no firm D call. The CDR3 is 10 amino acids. The V and J ends lost 10 bases and 5 bases respectively, with 9 bases between them. Germline lookup yields CDR1 MDHEN and CDR2 SYDVKM. The CDR3 here is CAILRNEQYF. The DNA of the CDR3 is TGTGCCATCCTCAGAAACGAGCAGTACTTC. The whole variable domain, remainder taken from reference TRBV28 and TRBJ2-7, is DVKVTQSSRYLVKRTGEKVFLECVQDMDHENMFWYRQDPGLGLRLIYFSYDVKMKEKGDIPEGYSVSREKKERFSLILESASTNQTSMYLCAILRNEQYFGPGTRLTVT.

In this sample, this clonotype turned up a few times. The rearrangement joins TRBV7-2 to TRBJ2-5; tentative D call: TRBD2 (6 bases). Between the trimmed V and J ends, which lost 0 bases and 5 bases, there was a span of 10 bases. The germline V gene encodes CDR1 SGHTA and CDR2 FQGNSA. The CDR3 contains 14 residues. CDR3 residues: CASSLAGRGETQYF. CDR3 sequence (DNA): TGTGCCAGCAGCTTAGCGGGTCGGGGGGAGACCCAGTACTTC.

This chain links TRBV28 with TRBJ2-7, with D possibly called TRBD1 or TRBD2 (6 bases each). V lost 6 bases, J lost 5 bases, and 17 bases lay in between. Per germline, CDR1 MDHEN and CDR2 SYDVKM. The CDR3 has 14 amino acids. The CDR3 protein is CASRPEGGRDEQYF. Here the CDR3 DNA reads TGTGCCAGCAGACCCGAGGGGGGTAGAGACGAGCAGTACTTC.

The CDR3 loop is CASSRTLQDEKLFF. The CDR3 region has the DNA TGCGCCAGCAGCAGGACTCTCCAGGACGAAAAACTGTTTTTT. The chain combines TRBV5-1 with TRBJ1-4; D gene uncertain. CDR1 is SGHRS and CDR2 is YFSETQ in the germline V gene. V was cut by 4 bases and J by 8 bases, with 15 bases left in between. The CDR3 is 14 amino acids.

CDR3 in amino acids: CASSLILYGYTF. In DNA, the CDR3 is TGTGCCAGCAGCCTTATACTCTATGGCTACACCTTC. The chain employs TRBV5-6 and TRBJ1-2; D gene unclear. V gave up 4 bases and J gave up 4 bases, with 8 bases separating them. Looked up from germline, CDR1 is SGHDT and CDR2 is YYEEEE. This CDR3 has 12 amino acids.

The chain links TRBV6-1 to TRBJ1-1; no firm D call. This CDR3 is 15 amino acids long. Between the trimmed V and J ends, which lost 6 bases and 7 bases, there was a span of 21 bases. Germline assignment: CDR1 MNHNS and CDR2 SASEGT. CDR3 DNA: TGTGCCAGCAGAATTGAGGGCAAAGGTGCAGGTGAAGCTTTCTTT. Residues: CASRIEGKGAGEAFF.

The chain uses TRBV7-2 and TRBJ2-1, with 8 nucleotides matching TRBD2. The germline gives CDR1 SGHTA, CDR2 FQGNSA. The CDR3 loop spans 16 amino acids. The trim removed 4 bases at V and 7 bases at J, leaving 12 bases unmatched. The chain's CDR3 is CASSSRRSGNRNEQFF. The CDR3 DNA is TGTGCCAGCAGCTCCCGACGTAGCGGGAATAGGAATGAGCAGTTCTTC.

The sample holds a few counts of this clonotype. This chain connects TRBV5-1 to TRBJ2-3; 13 bases fit TRBD2. This CDR3 has 16 amino acids. The trim removed 2 bases at V and 3 bases at J, leaving 3 bases unmatched. Germline CDR1 is SGHRS and CDR2 is YFSETQ. CDR3 DNA sequence: TGCGCCAGCAGCTTTGGACTAGCGGGAGTAACAGATACGCAGTATTTT. Protein: CASSFGLAGVTDTQYF.

The genes are TRBV9 and TRBJ2-3; D remains ambiguous. Per germline, CDR1 SGDLS and CDR2 YYNGEE. V gave up 4 bases and J gave up 5 bases, with 14 bases separating them. This CDR3 is built from 14 residues. The CDR3 reads CASSPQIRQDTQYF. CDR3 DNA sequence: TGTGCCAGCAGCCCCCAGATAAGGCAAGATACGCAGTATTTT.

This clonotype was seen only a few times. The V gene is TRBV28, the J gene TRBJ1-1; 9 positions agree with TRBD1. The V segment lost 8 bases and the J segment 7 bases; nucleotides outside the gene matches: 11. Looked up from germline, CDR1 is MDHEN and CDR2 is SYDVKM. This CDR3 contains 14 residues. The CDR3 spells CASATGGKNNEAFF. CDR3 in DNA: TGTGCCAGCGCAACAGGGGGCAAGAATAATGAAGCTTTCTTT.

This clonotype was observed at least ten times. The CDR3 region has the DNA TGTGCCAGCAGCTTAGAGTATCAGGGACAGGGGGCGTACACTAATGAAAAACTGTTTTTT. This codes for CASSLEYQGQGAYTNEKLFF. This chain connects TRBV7-8 to TRBJ1-4; 12 nucleotides match TRBD1. From germline, CDR1 is SGHVS and CDR2 FQNEAQ. V lost 1 base and J lost 2; bases outside the gene matches: 11. The CDR3 contains 20 residues.

The chain carries TRBV12-3 or TRBV12-4 and TRBJ2-7, with 14 nucleotides matching TRBD2. CDR3 length: 16 amino acids. V lost 6 bases, J lost 5 bases, and 9 bases stayed unmatched. CDR3 protein: CASRPGLAGEDDEQYF. The CDR3 DNA sequence: TGTGCCAGCAGGCCGGGACTAGCGGGAGAGGACGACGAGCAGTACTTC.

The chain is built from TRBV10-2 and TRBJ2-3; 9 bases are shared with TRBD2. This CDR3 has 15 residues. Trimming removed 8 bases from V and 7 bases from J; junction bases left unmatched: 13. Germline V gene sequence: CDR1 WSHSY, CDR2 SAAADI. The DNA for the CDR3 is TGCGCCAGCGATGAAATGGCTAGCGGGGTGCATACGCAGTATTTT. Translation: CASDEMASGVHTQYF.

This sequence joins TRBV5-5 and TRBJ2-7; perhaps TRBD2 as D (5 bases). With 6 bases removed from V and 7 bases from J, the gap between germline ends came to 23 bases. Per the germline V gene, CDR1 is SGHKS and CDR2 is YYEKEE (reference sequence). The length of the CDR3 is 15 residues. DNA for the CDR3: TGTGCCAGCACCTACCTCGGACTGGATTTGATGGAGCAGTACTTC. This gives the protein CASTYLGLDLMEQYF.

This clonotype was detected only once. The chain has TRBV27 and TRBJ2-3, with D unresolved. CDR1 and CDR2 (germline): MNHEY, SMNVEV (reference sequence). The CDR3 runs to 18 residues. V was pared by 3 bases and J by 1 base, with 20 bases between. The CDR3 loop reads CASSFTPIGKGGTDTQYF. The CDR3 bases are TGTGCCAGCAGTTTTACCCCGATTGGGAAGGGTGGCACAGATACGCAGTATTTT.

This clonotype was recorded once. CDR3: CASSSPRGYEQYF. The CDR3 bases are TGTGCCAGCAGTTCACCGCGAGGCTACGAGCAGTACTTC. The J gene is TRBJ2-7, the V gene TRBV6-6; D unresolved. The CDR3 is 13 amino acids. Trimming took off 4 bases at V and 3 bases at J, with 10 bases between the two ends. Germline V gene sequence: CDR1 MNHNY, CDR2 SVGAGI (reference sequence).

The chain links TRBV7-2 to TRBJ2-1, with 9 bases lining up with TRBD2. The germline V gene has CDR1 SGHTA and CDR2 FQGNSA. This CDR3 comprises 16 residues. The V and J ends lost 5 bases and 8 bases, in that order; junction bases with no gene match: 13. The CDR3 DNA sequence: TGTGCCAGCAGCCTCCAACTAGCGGGCCCCGGGCATGAGCAGTTCTTC. Encoded protein: CASSLQLAGPGHEQFF.